The clone carrying this T cell receptor beta chain was seen at least ten times. This sample is drawn from a study of T-cell reconstitution after alpha-beta-depleted transplantation in children. This CDR3 is built from 14 residues. Looked up from germline, CDR1 is MNHNS and CDR2 is SASEGT. Trimming shortened V by 5 bases and J by 0 bases, and 8 bases separated the two germline ends. Unique molecular identifiers were used to barcode this TCRbeta library. TCRdb independently ran MiXCR on the PCR reads; one entry per CDR3 protein. The repertoire holds approximately 520,000 distinct CDR3 sequences, roughly 10% seen once, with 14% in the top ten.

V usage is TRBV6-1 and J usage is TRBJ1-5; D is unresolved. Sequenced material: PBMCs, mostly from graft donor cells, taken 180 days after TCRalphabeta/CD19-depleted stem cell transplant. This sequence originates from a female patient between 2 and 15 years old who had a stem cell transplant for aplastic anemia, so the T cells may come from the graft donor. This CDR3 reads CASSTTGSNQPQHF. The DNA for the CDR3 is TGTGCCAGCAGTACCACGGGTAGCAATCAGCCCCAGCATTTT.